This record looks at one TCR beta chain sequence and its context. This entry is derived from a study of blood T cells in healthy people across ages. Researchers collected approximately 9.5 milliliters of peripheral blood from every single donor. Per sample, a minimum of 6 million PBMCs were isolated. A J-beta primer mix and a sample-barcoded 5' primer were used in a second PCR of roughly 6 to 11 cycles. A template-switch adaptor containing 12 random nucleotides labeled each cDNA molecule. MiXCR was run by TCRdb on the 5' RACE reads, yielding one entry per CDR3 protein. The data hold hundreds of thousands of distinct CDR3 sequences, with 21% observed a single time. Germline CDR1 reads SNHLY; CDR2 reads FYNNEI. The CDR3 has 16 amino acids. The V and J ends lost 7 bases and 6 bases respectively, with 23 bases between them.

The source is a man in his 70s in good health. The sequencing sample was made of blood. The chain uses TRBV2 and TRBJ2-3; D perhaps matches TRBD2 (6 bases). In DNA, the CDR3 is TGTGCCAGCACCCACTTAGCGGACCTAGGTTCTGATACGCAGTATTTT. This sequence encodes CASTHLADLGSDTQYF.